The T cell receptor beta chain described here comes from a study of vaccination and CD4 T cells after COVID-19. Findings and caveats of the study: Within the convalescent patients, a median approximately 87% of the SARS-CoV-2-reactive clones were ones that appeared only post-vaccination. The authors identified 304 of 307 vaccine-specific clones in convalescent patients as spike mono-reactive.

This clonotype has just one count. Its antigen is undetermined. Once obtained from cultured CD4+ T cells, the DNA was sequenced using the Oncomine TCR Beta short-read assay. TCRdb itself ran the PCR reads through MiXCR, one entry per CDR3 protein. The sample lists roughly 6,800 distinct CDR3 sequences, just over 70% occurring once. V was pared by 4 bases and J by 7 bases, with 15 bases between. The CDR3 is 15 residues long. From germline, CDR1 is SGHTS and CDR2 YDEGEE. Treatment denoted: roughly 10-day PBMC culture with coronavirus spike peptide pools or control peptides (ViraFEST assay). CD4+ T cells that came from the unexposed donor were collected before the COVID-19 pandemic (2011-2018).

Sample: CD4+ T cells from blood, cultured in vitro. J is TRBJ1-6 and V is TRBV5-8; the D gene is possibly TRBD1 (5 bases). The sequence was obtained from a human donor in good health. CDR3 DNA: TGTGCCAGCAGCCTATCAGGGATGCGGAATTCACCCCTCCACTTT. Translating it yields CASSLSGMRNSPLHF.